The 7 T cell receptor beta chains below were found in one sample sequenced in a study of shared clonotypes between healthy human individuals. The data were produced by immunoSEQ multiplex PCR, yet TCRdb's version contains in-frame clones alone and is incomplete. The sample includes some 690,000 clones, roughly 88% of them seen just once. The sample comprised memory CD8+ T cells from PBMCs. Subset indicated: CD45RO+ cells pooled with CCR7-negative TemRA cells. The receptors were sampled from a man younger than 30 in good health. Some clones in this sample may be carry-over from other donors' samples.

This sequence joins TRBV6-6 and TRBJ1-2; no clear D gene. The V and J ends lost 2 bases and 7 bases respectively, with 11 bases between them. Germline CDR1 reads MNHNY; CDR2 reads SVGAGI (reference sequence). This CDR3 region has 13 residues. The CDR3 region is CASSYPEAGGYTF. Here the CDR3 DNA reads TGTGCCAGCAGTTACCCGGAGGCGGGTGGCTACACCTTC.

The table lists this clone with a count of one. The V and J genes are TRBV7-2 and TRBJ2-5; D could derive from TRBD1 or TRBD2 (5 bases each). The CDR3 runs 16 residues. V was trimmed by 1 base and J by 1 base, leaving 13 bases between them. CDR1 is SGHTA and CDR2 is FQGNSA in the germline V gene. CDR3 nucleotide sequence: TGTGCCAGCAGCTTAGAAGTGAGGGGACGCCAAGAGACCCAGTACTTC. This codes for CASSLEVRGRQETQYF.

In this sample, this clone turned up once. The chain combines TRBV15 with TRBJ2-7; D gene uncertain. V was trimmed by 1 base and J by 5 bases, leaving 15 bases between them. Germline loops: CDR1 LNHNV, CDR2 YYDKDF (reference sequence). The CDR3 runs 15 residues. CDR3 amino acids: CATSRGVEPFHEQYF. The DNA of the CDR3 is TGTGCCACCAGCAGAGGGGTAGAGCCTTTCCACGAGCAGTACTTC.

This rearrangement joins TRBV7-9 to TRBJ2-1, with 10 bases that match TRBD2. The V gene's germline CDR1 is SEHNR and CDR2 FQNEAQ (reference sequence). V dropped 5 bases and J dropped 10; count of bases not matched to a gene: 11. The CDR3 runs 15 residues. CDR3 sequence (DNA): TGTGCCAGCAGCCCCGGACTAGCGGAGAAGAGGGAGCAGTTCTTC. Translating it yields CASSPGLAEKREQFF.

The chain joins TRBV11-2 to TRBJ2-2; 8 bases line up with TRBD2. Germline trimming cut 7 bases from V and 8 bases from J; bases unmatched to any gene: 18. Germline V gene lookup returns CDR1 SGHAT and CDR2 FQNNGV. The CDR3 totals 17 residues. CDR3 loop: CASTPAPLAGLSGELFF. The CDR3 DNA reads as TGTGCCAGCACCCCGGCCCCCTTAGCGGGACTATCGGGGGAGCTGTTTTTT.

This clone was detected once. The chain is built from TRBV6-5 and TRBJ2-7, with 9 bases lining up with TRBD2. The CDR3 covers 14 residues. Per germline, CDR1 MNHEY and CDR2 SVGAGI. V shed 4 bases and J 0 bases; nucleotides not matched to a gene: 1. The CDR3 sequence is CASSSSGTSYEQYF. CDR3 in DNA: TGTGCCAGCAGTTCTAGCGGGACCTCCTACGAGCAGTACTTC.

The table lists this clone with a count of one. The rearrangement joins TRBV14 to TRBJ1-3; D unclear. The CDR3 runs 11 residues. CDR1 is SGHDN, CDR2 FVKESK, per germline. Trimming pared 4 bases from V and 9 bases from J, leaving 7 bases between. DNA of the CDR3: TGTGCCAGCAGCCTACACGGCACCATATATTTT. This translates into CASSLHGTIYF.